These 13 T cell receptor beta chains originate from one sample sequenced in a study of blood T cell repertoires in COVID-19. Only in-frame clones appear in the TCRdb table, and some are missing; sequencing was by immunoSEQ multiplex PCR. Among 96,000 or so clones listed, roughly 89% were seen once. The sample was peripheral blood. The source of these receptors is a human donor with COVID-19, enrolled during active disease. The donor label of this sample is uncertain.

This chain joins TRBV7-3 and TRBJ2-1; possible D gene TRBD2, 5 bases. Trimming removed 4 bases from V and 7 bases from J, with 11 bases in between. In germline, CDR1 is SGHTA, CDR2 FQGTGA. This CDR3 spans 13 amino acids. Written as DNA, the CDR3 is TGTGCCAGCAGCTCGGCGGGTGGGAATGAGCAGTTCTTC. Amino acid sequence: CASSSAGGNEQFF.

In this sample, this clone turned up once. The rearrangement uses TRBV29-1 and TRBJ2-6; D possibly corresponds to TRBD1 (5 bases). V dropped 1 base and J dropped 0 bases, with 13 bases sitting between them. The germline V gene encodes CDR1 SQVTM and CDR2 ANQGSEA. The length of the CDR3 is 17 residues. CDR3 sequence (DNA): TGCAGCGTTGAAGTTTGGTACAGGCACTCTGGGGCCAACGTCCTGACTTTC. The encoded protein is CSVEVWYRHSGANVLTF.

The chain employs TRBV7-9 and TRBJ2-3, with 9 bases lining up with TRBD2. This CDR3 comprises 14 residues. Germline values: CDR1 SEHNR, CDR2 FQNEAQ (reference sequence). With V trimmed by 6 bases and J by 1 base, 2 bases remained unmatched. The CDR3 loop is CASSPSGGTDTQYF. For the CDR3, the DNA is TGTGCCAGCAGTCCTAGCGGGGGCACAGATACGCAGTATTTT.

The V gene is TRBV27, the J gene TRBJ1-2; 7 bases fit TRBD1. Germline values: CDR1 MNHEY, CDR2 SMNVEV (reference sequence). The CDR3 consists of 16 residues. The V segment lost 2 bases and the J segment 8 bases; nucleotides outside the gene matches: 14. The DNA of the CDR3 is TGTGCCAGCAGTTTAGGGGACAGTACTTCTATGAGGGGCTACACCTTC. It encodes CASSLGDSTSMRGYTF.

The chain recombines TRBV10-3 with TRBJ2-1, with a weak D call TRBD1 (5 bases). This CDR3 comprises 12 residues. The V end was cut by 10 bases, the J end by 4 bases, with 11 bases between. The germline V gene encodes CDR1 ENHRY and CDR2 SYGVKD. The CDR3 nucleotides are TGTGCCACCCCGACAGAGTACAATGAGCAGTTCTTC. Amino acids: CATPTEYNEQFF.

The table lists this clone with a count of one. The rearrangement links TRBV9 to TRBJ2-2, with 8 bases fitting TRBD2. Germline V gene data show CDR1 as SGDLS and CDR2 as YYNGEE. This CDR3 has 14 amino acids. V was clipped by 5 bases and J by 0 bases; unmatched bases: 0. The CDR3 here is CASRRGANTGELFF. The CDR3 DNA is TGTGCCAGCAGGCGGGGGGCGAACACCGGGGAGCTGTTTTTT.

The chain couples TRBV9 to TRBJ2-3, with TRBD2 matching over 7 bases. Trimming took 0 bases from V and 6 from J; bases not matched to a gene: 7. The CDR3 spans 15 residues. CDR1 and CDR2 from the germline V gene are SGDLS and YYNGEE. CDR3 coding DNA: TGTGCCAGCAGCGTAGACGGGGGGATAATGGATACGCAGTATTTT. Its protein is CASSVDGGIMDTQYF. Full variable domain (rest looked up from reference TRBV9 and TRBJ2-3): DSGVTQTPKHLITATGQRVTLRCSPRSGDLSVYWYQQSLDQGLQFLIQYYNGEERAKGNILERFSAQQFPDLHSELNLSSLELGDSALYFCASSVDGGIMDTQYFGPGTRLTVL.

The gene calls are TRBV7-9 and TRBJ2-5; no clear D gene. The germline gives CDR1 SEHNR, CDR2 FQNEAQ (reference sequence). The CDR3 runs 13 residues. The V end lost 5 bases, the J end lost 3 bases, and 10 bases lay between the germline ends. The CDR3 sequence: CASSPPAEETQYF. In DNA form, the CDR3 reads TGTGCCAGCAGCCCGCCGGCGGAAGAGACCCAGTACTTC.

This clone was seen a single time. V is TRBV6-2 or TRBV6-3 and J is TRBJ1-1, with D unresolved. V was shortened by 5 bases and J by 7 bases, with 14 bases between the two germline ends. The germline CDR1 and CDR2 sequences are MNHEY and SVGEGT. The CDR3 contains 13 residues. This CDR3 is CASSTPGVSEAFF. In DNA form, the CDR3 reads TGTGCCAGCAGTACCCCCGGGGTTAGTGAAGCTTTCTTT.

CDR3 sequence (DNA): TGCAGTGCTAGTCGGACTAGCGGGGCTTACGAGCAGTACTTC. Translation: CSASRTSGAYEQYF. The chain couples TRBV20-1 to TRBJ2-7, with TRBD2 identical over 12 bases. V lost 3 bases to trimming and J lost 4 bases; unmatched junction nucleotides: 4. CDR3 length equals 14 residues. The germline V gene has CDR1 DFQATT and CDR2 SNEGSKA (reference sequence).

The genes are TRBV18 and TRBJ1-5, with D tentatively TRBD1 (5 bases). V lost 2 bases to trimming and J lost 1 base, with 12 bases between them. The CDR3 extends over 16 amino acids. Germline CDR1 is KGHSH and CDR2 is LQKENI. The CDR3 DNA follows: TGTGCCAGCTCACCAAGATCGACAGCCAGCAATCAGCCCCAGCATTTT. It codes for CASSPRSTASNQPQHF.

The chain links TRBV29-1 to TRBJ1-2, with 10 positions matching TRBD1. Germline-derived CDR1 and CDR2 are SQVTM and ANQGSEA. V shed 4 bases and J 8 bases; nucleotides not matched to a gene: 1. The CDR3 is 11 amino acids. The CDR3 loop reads CSVGGQGGYTF. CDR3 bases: TGCAGCGTTGGGGGACAGGGGGGCTACACCTTC.

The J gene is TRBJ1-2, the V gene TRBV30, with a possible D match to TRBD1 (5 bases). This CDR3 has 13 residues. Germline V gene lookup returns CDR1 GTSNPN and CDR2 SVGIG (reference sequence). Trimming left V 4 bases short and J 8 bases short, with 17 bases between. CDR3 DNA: TGTGCCTGGATGCGTTCAGGGACTGGAGGCTACACCTTC. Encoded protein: CAWMRSGTGGYTF.